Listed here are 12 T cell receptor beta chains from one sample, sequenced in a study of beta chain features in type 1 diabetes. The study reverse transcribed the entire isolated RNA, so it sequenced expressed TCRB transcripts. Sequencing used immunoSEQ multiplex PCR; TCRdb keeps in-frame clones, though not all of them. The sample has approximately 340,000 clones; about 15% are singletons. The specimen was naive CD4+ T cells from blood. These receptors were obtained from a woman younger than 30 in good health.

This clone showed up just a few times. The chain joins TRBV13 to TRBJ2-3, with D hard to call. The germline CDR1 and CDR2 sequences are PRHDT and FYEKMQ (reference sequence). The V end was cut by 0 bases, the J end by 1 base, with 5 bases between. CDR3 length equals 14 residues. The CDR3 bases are TGTGCCAGCAGCTTAGGCGCGGGCACAGATACGCAGTATTTT. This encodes CASSLGAGTDTQYF.

CDR3 loop: CASSLGQNTGELFF. Here the CDR3 DNA reads TGTGCCAGCTCACTGGGGCAGAACACCGGGGAGCTGTTTTTT. V gene TRBV18 combines with J gene TRBJ2-2, with D possibly being TRBD1 (5 bases). The V and J ends lost 4 bases and 1 base respectively, with 7 bases between them. The CDR3 sequence is 14 residues long. The germline V gene encodes CDR1 KGHSH and CDR2 LQKENI.

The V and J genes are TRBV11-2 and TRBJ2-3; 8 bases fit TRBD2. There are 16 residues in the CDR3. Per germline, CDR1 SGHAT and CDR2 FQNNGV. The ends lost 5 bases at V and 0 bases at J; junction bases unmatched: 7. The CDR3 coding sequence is TGTGCCAGCAGCCGGGGCACTAGCGGTAGCACAGATACGCAGTATTTT. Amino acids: CASSRGTSGSTDTQYF.

CDR3 sequence reads: CASSLQQGIVNEQFF. The DNA for the CDR3 is TGTGCCAGCAGCTTACAACAGGGGATAGTGAATGAGCAGTTCTTC. V and J are TRBV7-2 and TRBJ2-1; 7 bases are shared with TRBD1. Germline loops: CDR1 SGHTA, CDR2 FQGNSA. J lost 7 bases, V lost 2 bases, and 8 bases had no gene match. This CDR3 is built from 15 residues.

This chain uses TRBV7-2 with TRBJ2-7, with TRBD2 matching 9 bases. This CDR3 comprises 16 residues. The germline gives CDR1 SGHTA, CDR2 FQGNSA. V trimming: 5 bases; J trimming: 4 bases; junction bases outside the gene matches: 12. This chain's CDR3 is CASSPPGLARSYEQYF. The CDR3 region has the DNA TGTGCCAGCAGCCCACCCGGACTAGCGCGTTCTTACGAGCAGTACTTC. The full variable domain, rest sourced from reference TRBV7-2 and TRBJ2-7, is GAGVSQSPSNKVTEKGKDVELRCDPISGHTALYWYRQSLGQGLEFLIYFQGNSAPDKSGLPSDRFSAERTGGSVSTLTIQRTQQEDSAVYLCASSPPGLARSYEQYFGPGTRLTVT.

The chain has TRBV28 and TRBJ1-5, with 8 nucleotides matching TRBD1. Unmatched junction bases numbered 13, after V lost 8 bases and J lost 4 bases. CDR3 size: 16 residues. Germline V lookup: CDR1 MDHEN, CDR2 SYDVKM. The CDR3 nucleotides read TGTGCCAGCTCGACAGGGGCAGTAAGTGTAAATCAGCCCCAGCATTTT. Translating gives CASSTGAVSVNQPQHF.

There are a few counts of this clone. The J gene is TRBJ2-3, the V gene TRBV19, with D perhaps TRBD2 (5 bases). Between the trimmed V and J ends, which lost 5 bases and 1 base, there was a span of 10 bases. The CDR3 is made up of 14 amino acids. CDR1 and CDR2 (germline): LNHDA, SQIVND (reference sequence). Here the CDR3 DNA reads TGTGCCAGTAGTGCCGGGATACGCACAGATACGCAGTATTTT. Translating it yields CASSAGIRTDTQYF.

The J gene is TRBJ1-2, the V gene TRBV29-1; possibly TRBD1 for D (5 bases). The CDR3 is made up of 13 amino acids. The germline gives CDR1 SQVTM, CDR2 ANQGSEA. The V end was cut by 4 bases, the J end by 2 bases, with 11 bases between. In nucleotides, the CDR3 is TGCAGCGTTGTCGGGGGATTCAACTATGGCTACACCTTC. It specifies CSVVGGFNYGYTF.

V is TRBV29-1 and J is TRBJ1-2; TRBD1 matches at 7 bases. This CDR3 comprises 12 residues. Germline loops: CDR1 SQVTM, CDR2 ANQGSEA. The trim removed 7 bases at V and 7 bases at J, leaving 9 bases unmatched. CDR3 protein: CSAITGAVGYTF. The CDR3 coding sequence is TGCAGCGCCATCACAGGGGCCGTTGGCTACACCTTC.

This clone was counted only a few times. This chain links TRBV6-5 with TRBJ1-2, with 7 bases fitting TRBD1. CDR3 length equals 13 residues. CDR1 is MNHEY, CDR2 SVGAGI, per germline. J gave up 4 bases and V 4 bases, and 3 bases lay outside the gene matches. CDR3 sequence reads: CASSLTGLYGYTF. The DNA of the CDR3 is TGTGCCAGCAGTTTGACAGGGCTCTATGGCTACACCTTC.

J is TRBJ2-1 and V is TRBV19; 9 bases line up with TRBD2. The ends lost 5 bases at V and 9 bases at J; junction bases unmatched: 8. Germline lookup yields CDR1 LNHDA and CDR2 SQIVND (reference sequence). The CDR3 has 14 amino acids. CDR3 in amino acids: CASSAGLAIVEQFF. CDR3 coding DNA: TGTGCCAGTAGTGCCGGACTAGCGATAGTTGAGCAGTTCTTC.

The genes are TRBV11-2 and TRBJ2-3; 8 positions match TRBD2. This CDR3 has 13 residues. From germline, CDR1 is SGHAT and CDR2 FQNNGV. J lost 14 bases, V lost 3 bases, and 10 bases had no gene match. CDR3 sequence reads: CASSFQDGTRVYF. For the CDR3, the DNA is TGTGCCAGCAGCTTCCAAGACGGGACTAGAGTGTATTTT.